This T cell receptor beta chain was retrieved from a study of blood T cell repertoires in COVID-19. In the study overall: Acute and convalescent COVID-19 samples came from the United States, Italy and Spain.

Authors' analysis steps: Cell counts per sample came from amplifying reference gene primers. Sequencing used immunoSEQ multiplex PCR; TCRdb keeps in-frame clones, though not all of them. The DNA gave D and trimming, while V, J and clone size come from that table. Of 150,000 to 200,000 clones listed, over 75% were seen once; the top ten hold roughly 5%. This study enrolled people aged about 18 to 100 from roughly 24 US geographic areas. Cohort assignment relied on participant-reported clinical history. Material for sequencing was PBMCs or T cells enriched from blood (not recorded which). This TCR came from a woman aged 40 to 49 with acute COVID-19.

CDR3 in DNA: TGTGCCAGCAGTCGACAGGGGGCGAGAGAGGTTTTCTTT. Translating it yields CASSRQGAREVFF. The V call is TRBV12-3 or TRBV12-4, the J call TRBJ1-1; 10 bases agree with TRBD1. Trimming took 5 bases from V and 13 from J; bases not matched to a gene: 10. This CDR3 comprises 13 residues.